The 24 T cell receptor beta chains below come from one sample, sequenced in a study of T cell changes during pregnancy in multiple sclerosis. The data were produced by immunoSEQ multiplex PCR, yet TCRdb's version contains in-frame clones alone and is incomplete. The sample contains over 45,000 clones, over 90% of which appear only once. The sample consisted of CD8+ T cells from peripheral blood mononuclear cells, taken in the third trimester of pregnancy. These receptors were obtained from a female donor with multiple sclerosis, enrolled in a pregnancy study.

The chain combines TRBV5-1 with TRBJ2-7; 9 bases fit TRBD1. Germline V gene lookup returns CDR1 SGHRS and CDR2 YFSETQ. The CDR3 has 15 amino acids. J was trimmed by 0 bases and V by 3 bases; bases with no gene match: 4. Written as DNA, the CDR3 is TGCGCCAGCAGCTCGACAGGGGGTTTCTCCTACGAGCAGTACTTC. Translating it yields CASSSTGGFSYEQYF. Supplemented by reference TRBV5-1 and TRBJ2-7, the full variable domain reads KAGVTQTPRYLIKTRGQQVTLSCSPISGHRSVSWYQQTPGQGLQFLFEYFSETQRNKGNFPGRFSGRQFSNSRSEMNVSTLELGDSALYLCASSSTGGFSYEQYFGPGTRLTVT.

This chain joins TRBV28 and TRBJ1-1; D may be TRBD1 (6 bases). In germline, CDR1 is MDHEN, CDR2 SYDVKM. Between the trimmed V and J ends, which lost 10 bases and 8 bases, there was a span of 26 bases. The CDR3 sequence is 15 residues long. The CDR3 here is CATEQGRGPGTEAFF. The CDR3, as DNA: TGTGCCACCGAACAGGGTCGGGGACCTGGGACCGAAGCTTTCTTT.

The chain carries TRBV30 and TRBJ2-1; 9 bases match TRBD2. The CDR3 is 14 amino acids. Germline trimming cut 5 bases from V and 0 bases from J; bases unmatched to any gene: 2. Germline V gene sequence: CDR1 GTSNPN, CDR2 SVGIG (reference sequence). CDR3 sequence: CAWGSGSSYNEQFF. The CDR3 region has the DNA TGTGCCTGGGGTAGCGGGAGCTCCTACAATGAGCAGTTCTTC.

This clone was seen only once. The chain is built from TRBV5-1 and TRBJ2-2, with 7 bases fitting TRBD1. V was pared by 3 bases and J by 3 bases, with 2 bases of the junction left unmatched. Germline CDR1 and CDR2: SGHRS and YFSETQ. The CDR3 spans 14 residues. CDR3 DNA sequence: TGCGCCAGCAGCTGGGGACAGTACACCGGGGAGCTGTTTTTT. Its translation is CASSWGQYTGELFF. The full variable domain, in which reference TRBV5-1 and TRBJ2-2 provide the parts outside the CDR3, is KAGVTQTPRYLIKTRGQQVTLSCSPISGHRSVSWYQQTPGQGLQFLFEYFSETQRNKGNFPGRFSGRQFSNSRSEMNVSTLELGDSALYLCASSWGQYTGELFFGEGSRLTVL.

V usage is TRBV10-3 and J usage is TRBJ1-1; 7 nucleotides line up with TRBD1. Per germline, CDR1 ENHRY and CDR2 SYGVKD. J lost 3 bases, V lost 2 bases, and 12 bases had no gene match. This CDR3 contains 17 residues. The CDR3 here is CAISERDRPTGYTEAFF. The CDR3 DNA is TGTGCCATCAGTGAGCGGGACAGACCTACTGGTTACACTGAAGCTTTCTTT.

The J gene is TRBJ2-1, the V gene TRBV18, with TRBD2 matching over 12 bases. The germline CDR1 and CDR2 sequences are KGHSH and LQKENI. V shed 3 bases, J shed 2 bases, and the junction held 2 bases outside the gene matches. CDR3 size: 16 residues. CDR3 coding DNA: TGTGCCAGCTCACCTAGGACTAGCGGGACCTACAATGAGCAGTTCTTC. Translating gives CASSPRTSGTYNEQFF.

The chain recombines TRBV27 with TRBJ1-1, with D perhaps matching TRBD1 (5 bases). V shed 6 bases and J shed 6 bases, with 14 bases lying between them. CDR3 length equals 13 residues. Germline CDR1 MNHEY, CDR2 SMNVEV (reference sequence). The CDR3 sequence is CASSSSPGSEAFF. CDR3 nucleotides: TGTGCCAGCAGCTCCTCCCCAGGGTCTGAAGCTTTCTTT.

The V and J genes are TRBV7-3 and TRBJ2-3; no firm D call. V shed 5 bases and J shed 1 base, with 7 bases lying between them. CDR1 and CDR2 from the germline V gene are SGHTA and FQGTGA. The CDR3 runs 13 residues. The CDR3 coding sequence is TGTGCCAGCAGCGTCTATGGCACAGATACGCAGTATTTT. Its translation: CASSVYGTDTQYF.

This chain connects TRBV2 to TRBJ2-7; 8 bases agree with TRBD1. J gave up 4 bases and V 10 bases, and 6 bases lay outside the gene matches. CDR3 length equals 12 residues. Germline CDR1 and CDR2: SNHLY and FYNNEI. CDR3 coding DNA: TGTGCCACCCGGACAGGGCGGTACGAGCAGTACTTC. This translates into CATRTGRYEQYF.

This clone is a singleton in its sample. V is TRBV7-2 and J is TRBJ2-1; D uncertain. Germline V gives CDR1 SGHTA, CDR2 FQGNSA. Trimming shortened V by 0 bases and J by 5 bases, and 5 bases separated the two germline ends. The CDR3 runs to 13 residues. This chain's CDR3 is CASSLAPNNEQFF. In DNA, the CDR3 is TGTGCCAGCAGCTTAGCTCCAAACAATGAGCAGTTCTTC.

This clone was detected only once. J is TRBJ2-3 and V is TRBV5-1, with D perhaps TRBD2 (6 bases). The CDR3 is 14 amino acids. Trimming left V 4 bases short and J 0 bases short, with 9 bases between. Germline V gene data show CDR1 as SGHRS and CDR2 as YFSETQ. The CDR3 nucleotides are TGCGCCAGCAGCGCGGGGAGGAGCACAGATACGCAGTATTTT. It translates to CASSAGRSTDTQYF.

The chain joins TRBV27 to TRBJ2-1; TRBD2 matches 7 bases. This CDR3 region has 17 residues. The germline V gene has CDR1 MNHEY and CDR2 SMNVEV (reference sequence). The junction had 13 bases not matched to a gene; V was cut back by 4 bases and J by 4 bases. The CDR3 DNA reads TGTGCCAGCAGTTCCCCTCCCAGCGGGGTTAGGTACAATGAGCAGTTCTTC. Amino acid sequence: CASSSPPSGVRYNEQFF.

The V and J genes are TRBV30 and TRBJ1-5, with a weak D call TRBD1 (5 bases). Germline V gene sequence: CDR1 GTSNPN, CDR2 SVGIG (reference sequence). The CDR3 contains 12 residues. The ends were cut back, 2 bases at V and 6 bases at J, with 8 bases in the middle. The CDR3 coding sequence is TGTGCCTGGAGTCTCGGGGGTCAGCCCCAGCATTTT. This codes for CAWSLGGQPQHF.

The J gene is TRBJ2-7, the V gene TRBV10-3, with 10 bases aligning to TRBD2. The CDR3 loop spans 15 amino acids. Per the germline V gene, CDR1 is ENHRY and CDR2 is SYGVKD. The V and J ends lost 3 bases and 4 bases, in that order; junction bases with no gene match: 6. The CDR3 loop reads CAISEGDSGRYEQYF. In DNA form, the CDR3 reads TGTGCCATCAGTGAAGGTGATAGCGGGAGGTACGAGCAGTACTTC.

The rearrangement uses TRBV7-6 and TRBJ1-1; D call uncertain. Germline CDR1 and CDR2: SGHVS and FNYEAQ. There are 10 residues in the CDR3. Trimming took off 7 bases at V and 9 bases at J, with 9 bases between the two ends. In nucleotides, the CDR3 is TGTGCCAGCACGAGAGCCCAAGCTTTCTTT. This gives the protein CASTRAQAFF.

The CDR3 nucleotides read TGCGCCAGCAGCTTAGGGGGCCTAGAGGGAGATACGCAGTATTTT. Protein product: CASSLGGLEGDTQYF. The V gene is TRBV5-1, the J gene TRBJ2-3; 7 bases match TRBD1. V was pared by 2 bases and J by 5 bases, with 8 bases of the junction left unmatched. This CDR3 comprises 15 residues. Germline V CDR1 and CDR2: SGHRS, YFSETQ.

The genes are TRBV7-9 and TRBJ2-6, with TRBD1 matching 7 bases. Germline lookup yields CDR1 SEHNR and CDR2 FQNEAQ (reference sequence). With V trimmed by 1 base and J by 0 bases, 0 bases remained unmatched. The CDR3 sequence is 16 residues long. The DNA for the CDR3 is TGTGCCAGCAGCTTAGAGGGGGCCTCTGGGGCCAACGTCCTGACTTTC. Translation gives CASSLEGASGANVLTF.

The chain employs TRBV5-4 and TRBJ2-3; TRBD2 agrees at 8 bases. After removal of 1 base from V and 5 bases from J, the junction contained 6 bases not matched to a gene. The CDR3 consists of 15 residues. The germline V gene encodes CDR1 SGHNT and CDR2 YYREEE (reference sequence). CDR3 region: CASSLKRESEDTQYF. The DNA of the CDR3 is TGTGCCAGCAGCTTGAAGCGGGAGTCGGAAGATACGCAGTATTTT.

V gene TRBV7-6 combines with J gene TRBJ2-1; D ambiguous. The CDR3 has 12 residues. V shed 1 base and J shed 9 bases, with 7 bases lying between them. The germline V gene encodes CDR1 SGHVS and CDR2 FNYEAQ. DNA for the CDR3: TGTGCCAGCAGCTTAGGTGCGAGTGAGCAGTTCTTC. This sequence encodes CASSLGASEQFF.

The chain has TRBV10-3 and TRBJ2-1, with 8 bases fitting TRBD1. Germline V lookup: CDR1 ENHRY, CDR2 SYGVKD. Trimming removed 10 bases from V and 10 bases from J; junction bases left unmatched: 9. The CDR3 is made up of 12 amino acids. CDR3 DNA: TGTGCCAGCAGGGACAGGCCAACGGAGCAGTTCTTC. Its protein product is CASRDRPTEQFF.

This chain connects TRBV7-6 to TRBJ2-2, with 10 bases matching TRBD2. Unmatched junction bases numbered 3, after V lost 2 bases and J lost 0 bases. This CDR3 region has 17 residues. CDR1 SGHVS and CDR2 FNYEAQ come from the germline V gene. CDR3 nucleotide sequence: TGTGCCAGCAGCTTAATAGCGGGAGGCACGAACACCGGGGAGCTGTTTTTT. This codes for CASSLIAGGTNTGELFF.

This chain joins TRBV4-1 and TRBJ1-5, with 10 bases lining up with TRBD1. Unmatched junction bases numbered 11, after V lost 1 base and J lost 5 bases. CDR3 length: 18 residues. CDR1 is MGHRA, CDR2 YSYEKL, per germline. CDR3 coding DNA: TGCGCCAGCAGCCAAGGGAGGTGGGACAGGGGTGCTTATCAGCCCCAGCATTTT. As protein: CASSQGRWDRGAYQPQHF.

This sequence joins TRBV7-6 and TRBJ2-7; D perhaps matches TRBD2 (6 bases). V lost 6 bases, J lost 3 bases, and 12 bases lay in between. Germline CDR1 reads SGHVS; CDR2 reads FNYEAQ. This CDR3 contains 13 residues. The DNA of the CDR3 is TGTGCCAGCAGGCGGGACCCTAGCTACGAGCAGTACTTC. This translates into CASRRDPSYEQYF.

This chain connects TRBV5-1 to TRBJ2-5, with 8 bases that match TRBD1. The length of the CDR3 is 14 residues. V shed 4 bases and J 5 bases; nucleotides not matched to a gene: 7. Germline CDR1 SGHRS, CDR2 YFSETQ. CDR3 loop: CASSPWTGRETQYF. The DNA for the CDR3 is TGCGCCAGCAGCCCTTGGACAGGGCGGGAGACCCAGTACTTC. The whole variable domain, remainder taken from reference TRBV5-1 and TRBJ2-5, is KAGVTQTPRYLIKTRGQQVTLSCSPISGHRSVSWYQQTPGQGLQFLFEYFSETQRNKGNFPGRFSGRQFSNSRSEMNVSTLELGDSALYLCASSPWTGRETQYFGPGTRLLVL.